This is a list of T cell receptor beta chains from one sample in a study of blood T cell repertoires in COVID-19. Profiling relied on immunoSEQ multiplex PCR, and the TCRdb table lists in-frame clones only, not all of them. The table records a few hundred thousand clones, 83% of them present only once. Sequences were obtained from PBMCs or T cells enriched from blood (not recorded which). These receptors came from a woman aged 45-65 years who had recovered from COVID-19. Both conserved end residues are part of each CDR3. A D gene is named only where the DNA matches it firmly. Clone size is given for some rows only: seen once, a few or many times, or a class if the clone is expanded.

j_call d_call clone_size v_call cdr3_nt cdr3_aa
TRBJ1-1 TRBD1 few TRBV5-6 TGTGCCAGCAGAAACACAGGGGGCACTGAAGCTTTCTTT CASRNTGGTEAFF
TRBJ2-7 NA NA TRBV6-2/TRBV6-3 TGTGCCAGCAGTTACTCGGGCTTCGGCAGGCTCTACGAGCAGTACTTC CASSYSGFGRLYEQYF
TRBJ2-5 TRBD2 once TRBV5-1 TGCGCCAGCAGCTTGGGTCTAGCGGGCCTGTACCAAGAGACCCAGTACTTC CASSLGLAGLYQETQYF
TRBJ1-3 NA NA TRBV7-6 TGTGCCAGCAGCCGGACAGTCTCTGGAAACACCATATATTTT CASSRTVSGNTIYF
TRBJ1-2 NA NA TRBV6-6 TGTGCCAGGGCAGGGGACTATGGCTACACCTTC CARAGDYGYTF
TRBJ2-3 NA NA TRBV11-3 TGTGCCAGCAGCTTAGATGGTCCGGCAGATACGCAGTATTTT CASSLDGPADTQYF
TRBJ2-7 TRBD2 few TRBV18 TGTGCCAGCCGACTAGCTTCGGACGAGCAGTACTTC CASRLASDEQYF
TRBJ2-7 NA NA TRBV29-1 TGCAGCGTTGCACGCGGGGTCGGTGAGCAGTACTTC CSVARGVGEQYF
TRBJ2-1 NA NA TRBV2 TGTGCCAGCAAGCTGAGCTCCTACAATGAGCAGTTCTTC CASKLSSYNEQFF
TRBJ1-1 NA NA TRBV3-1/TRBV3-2 TGTGCCAGCAGCCAAGCCAAAATGCCCAGGGTGGGGAACACTGAAGCTTTCTTT CASSQAKMPRVGNTEAFF
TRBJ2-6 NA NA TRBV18 TGTGCCAGCTCACTAGGAGGGTCTGGGGCCAACGTCCTGACTTTC CASSLGGSGANVLTF
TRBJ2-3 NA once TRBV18 TGTGCCAGCTTAGGGGGAGATACGCAGTATTTT CASLGGDTQYF
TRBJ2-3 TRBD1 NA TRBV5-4 TGTGCCAGCAGCCGCGGACAGGGGCCAGATACGCAGTATTTT CASSRGQGPDTQYF
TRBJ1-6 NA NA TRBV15 TGTGCCACCAGCAGGGGCCAGCAAAATAATTCACCCCTCCACTTT CATSRGQQNNSPLHF
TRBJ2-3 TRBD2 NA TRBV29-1 TGCAGCCCTCGTGGGCTAGCGGACACAGATACGCAGTATTTT CSPRGLADTDTQYF
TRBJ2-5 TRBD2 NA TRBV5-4 TGTGCCAGCAGCCCCGGGACTAGCGGGGCCCAAGAGACCCAGTACTTC CASSPGTSGAQETQYF
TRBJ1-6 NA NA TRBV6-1 TGTGCCAGCAGTACAGGGAATTCACCCCTCCACTTT CASSTGNSPLHF
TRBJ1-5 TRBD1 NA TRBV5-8 TGTGCCAGCAGCCCCCGGGACAGGGGATACCAGCCCCAGCATTTT CASSPRDRGYQPQHF
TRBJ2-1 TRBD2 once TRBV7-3 TGTGCCAGCAGCTTGGGGCCTAGCGGGGGCAATGAGCAGTTCTTC CASSLGPSGGNEQFF
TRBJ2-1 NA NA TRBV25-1 TGTGCCAGCAGGCTAGCGAACTACAATGAGCAGTTCTTC CASRLANYNEQFF
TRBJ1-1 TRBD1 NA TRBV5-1 TGCGCCAGCAGCTTGGGCCCACAGGGGGTAGGCACTGAAGCTTTCTTT CASSLGPQGVGTEAFF
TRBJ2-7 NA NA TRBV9 TGTGCCAGCCCTCGCCCACAGGAGGGCGAGCAGTACTTC CASPRPQEGEQYF
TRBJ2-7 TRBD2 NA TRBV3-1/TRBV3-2 TGTGCCAGCAGCCAGACGGGACTAGCGGGGGGGCGGTTCTACGAGCAGTACTTC CASSQTGLAGGRFYEQYF
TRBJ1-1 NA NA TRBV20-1 TGCAGTGAAATCACTTCGACTGAAGCTTTCTTT CSEITSTEAFF
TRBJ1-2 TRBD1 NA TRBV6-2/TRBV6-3 TGTGCCAGCAGTTACAGGACAGGTCATGGGTATGGCTACACCTTC CASSYRTGHGYGYTF
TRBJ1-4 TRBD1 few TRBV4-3 TGCGCCAGCAGCCAACGACAGGGAGCAACTAATGAAAAACTGTTTTTT CASSQRQGATNEKLFF
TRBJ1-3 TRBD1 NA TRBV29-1 TGCAGCGGACGACAGGGGAACACCATATATTTT CSGRQGNTIYF
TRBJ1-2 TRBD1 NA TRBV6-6 TGTGCCAGCAGTTACTCGCAGGGGACAGCCTATGGCTACACCTTC CASSYSQGTAYGYTF
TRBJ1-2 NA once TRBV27 TGTGCCAGCAGCCTCCTCCCAGGGGTCGACGGCTACACCTTC CASSLLPGVDGYTF
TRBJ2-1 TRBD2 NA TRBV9 TGTGCCAGCAGCGAGCACACCGAGGGACTAGCGGGAGACAATGAGCAGTTCTTC CASSEHTEGLAGDNEQFF
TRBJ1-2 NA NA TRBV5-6 TGTGCCAGCAGCCTCTGGACAGTGTCTAGGTATGGCTACACCTTC CASSLWTVSRYGYTF
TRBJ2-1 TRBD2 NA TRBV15 TGTGCCACCAGCAGAGATACTAGCGAACTTAACAATGAGCAGTTCTTC CATSRDTSELNNEQFF
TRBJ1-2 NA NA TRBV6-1 TGTGCCAGCAGTGAAGCCCGCCAGGGTAATGGCTACACCTTC CASSEARQGNGYTF
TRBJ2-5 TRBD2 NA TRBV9 TGTGCCAGCAGCGTGAGGACTAGCGCTCTGGAGACCCAGTACTTC CASSVRTSALETQYF
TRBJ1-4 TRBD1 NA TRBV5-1 TGCGCCAGCAGCTCGGGACAGGGAGGTGAAAAACTGTTTTTT CASSSGQGGEKLFF
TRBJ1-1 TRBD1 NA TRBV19 TGTGCCAGTAGTACCGGGACAGCCGTCACTGAAGCTTTCTTT CASSTGTAVTEAFF
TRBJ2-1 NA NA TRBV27 TGTGCCAGCAGTTTACCCCTCAGGAATGAGCAGTTCTTC CASSLPLRNEQFF
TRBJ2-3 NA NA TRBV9 TGTGCCAGCAGCGTTGAGGGTTCAGATACGCAGTATTTT CASSVEGSDTQYF
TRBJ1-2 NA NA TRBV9 TGTGCCAGCAGCGTAGAGTCCGGGGGCTATGGCTACACCTTC CASSVESGGYGYTF
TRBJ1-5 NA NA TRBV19 TGTGCCAGTAGAGGGCAGGGGAATCAGCCCCAGCATTTT CASRGQGNQPQHF
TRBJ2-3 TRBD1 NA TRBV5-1 TGCGCCAGCAGTTACACCGGGACAGGGGTAGGGGATACGCAGTATTTT CASSYTGTGVGDTQYF
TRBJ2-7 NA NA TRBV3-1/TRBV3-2 TGTGCCAGCAGCCAAGTAGGCGGGAAACACAACTTC CASSQVGGKHNF
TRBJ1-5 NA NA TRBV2 TGTGCCAGCAGTGAAGTCGGGGAGAGGGATCAGCCCCAGCATTTT CASSEVGERDQPQHF
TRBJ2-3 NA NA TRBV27 TGTGCCAGCAGCCAATGGGAGGGGGGGGGAACAGATACGCAGTATTTT CASSQWEGGGTDTQYF
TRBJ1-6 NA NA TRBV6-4 TGTGCCAGCAGCGACTCTTTTAGGGGTAGATCACCCCTCCACTTT CASSDSFRGRSPLHF
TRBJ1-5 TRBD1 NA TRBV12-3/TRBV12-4 TGTGCCAGCAGGCTCAACAGGGGTCAGCCCCAGCATTTT CASRLNRGQPQHF
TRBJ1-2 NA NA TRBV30 TGTGCCTGGAGTGTGGCCGCATCTGGCACCTTC CAWSVAASGTF
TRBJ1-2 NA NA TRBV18 TGTGCCAGCTCACTAACGCCCTACCGGGGAGGCTATGGCTACACCTTC CASSLTPYRGGYGYTF
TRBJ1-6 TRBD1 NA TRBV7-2 TGTGCCAGCGCACGAGTAGGGACAGATAATTCACCCCTCCACTTT CASARVGTDNSPLHF
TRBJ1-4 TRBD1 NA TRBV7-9 TGTGCCCTCGACAGGGATATTGGCGTAGAAAAACTGTTTTTT CALDRDIGVEKLFF
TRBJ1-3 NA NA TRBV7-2 TGTGCCAGCAGCTTTTGGCAGGGGTCCTCTGGAAACACCATATATTTT CASSFWQGSSGNTIYF
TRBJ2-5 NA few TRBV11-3 TGTGCCAGCAGCTTGGGGGGTATAGAGACCCAGTACTTC CASSLGGIETQYF
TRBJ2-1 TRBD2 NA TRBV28 TGTGCCAGCAGTTCCCATAGCGGGAGCTCCTACAATGAGCAGTTCTTC CASSSHSGSSYNEQFF